Shown below are 18 T cell receptor beta chains from a single sample sequenced in a study of T cells in Graves' hyperthyroidism and ophthalmopathy. Researchers amplified the TCR beta CDR3 regions from RNA transcripts. The HTBI primer set drove a first-round RT-PCR of the TCR CDR3. TCRdb re-called the multiplex PCR reads with MiXCR, one entry per CDR3 protein. Among about half a million distinct CDR3 sequences listed, 24% were seen once. Sequencing was performed on blood. All receptors come from a woman in her thirties with Graves' ophthalmopathy.

This clonotype appeared many times. The chain carries TRBV12-3 or TRBV12-4 and TRBJ2-7, with TRBD1 identical over 9 bases. V was clipped by 6 bases and J by 3 bases; unmatched bases: 6. The CDR3 is made up of 14 amino acids. CDR3 sequence reads: CASSGGTGRYEQYF. The CDR3 nucleotides are TGTGCCAGCAGCGGGGGGACAGGGCGCTACGAGCAGTACTTC.

This clonotype has a count of ten or more. In DNA, the CDR3 is TGTGCCAGCAGACGAGCCGTCGGGGTAACAACCTACGAGCAGTACTTC. It codes for CASRRAVGVTTYEQYF. This chain joins TRBV6-1 and TRBJ2-7, with D perhaps TRBD2 (5 bases). CDR1 MNHNS and CDR2 SASEGT come from the germline V gene. There are 16 residues in the CDR3. V lost 6 bases, J lost 2 bases, and 20 bases lay in between.

In this sample, this clonotype turned up many times. V usage is TRBV14 and J usage is TRBJ1-1; D call uncertain. Trimming stripped 1 base from V and 6 bases from J, with 6 bases between. CDR3 length: 12 amino acids. Germline CDR1 and CDR2: SGHDN and FVKESK. CDR3: CASSQVGPEAFF. CDR3 nucleotide sequence: TGTGCCAGCAGCCAAGTTGGGCCTGAAGCTTTCTTT. The full variable domain, in which reference TRBV14 and TRBJ1-1 provide the parts outside the CDR3, is EAGVTQFPSHSVIEKGQTVTLRCDPISGHDNLYWYRRVMGKEIKFLLHFVKESKQDESGMPNNRFLAERTGGTYSTLKVQPAELEDSGVYFCASSQVGPEAFFGQGTRLTVV.

This clonotype was seen ten or more times. The chain is built from TRBV12-3 or TRBV12-4 and TRBJ1-6; tentatively, D is TRBD1 (6 bases). The CDR3 runs to 13 residues. With 7 bases removed from V and 10 bases from J, the gap between germline ends came to 14 bases. CDR3: CASNNNRDSPLHF. CDR3 nucleotide sequence: TGTGCCAGCAATAATAACAGGGACTCACCCCTCCACTTT.

This clonotype was observed at least ten times. The chain uses TRBV13 and TRBJ1-1; the D is unclear. Trimming stripped 0 bases from V and 0 bases from J, with 8 bases between. CDR1 is PRHDT and CDR2 is FYEKMQ in the germline V gene (reference sequence). The CDR3 covers 15 residues. Written as DNA, the CDR3 is TGTGCCAGCAGCTTAGGGATCCCAATGAACACTGAAGCTTTCTTT. This gives the protein CASSLGIPMNTEAFF.

This clonotype was detected ten times or more. The genes are TRBV6-5 and TRBJ1-2; 8 nucleotides align to TRBD1. V was pared by 10 bases and J by 8 bases, with 12 bases of the junction left unmatched. CDR3 size: 13 residues. Germline V CDR1 and CDR2: MNHEY, SVGAGI. CDR3 DNA: TGTGCCACCTCGACAGGGGCCCCCCTAGGCTACACCTTC. It encodes CATSTGAPLGYTF.

The gene calls are TRBV10-3 and TRBJ1-1, with D hard to call. Germline values: CDR1 ENHRY, CDR2 SYGVKD. V shed 5 bases and J shed 2 bases, with 15 bases lying between them. This CDR3 comprises 15 residues. CDR3 in DNA: TGTGCCATCAGTCTAATGGGAGGAGATAACACTGAAGCTTTCTTT. It encodes CAISLMGGDNTEAFF.

The sample holds many counts of this clonotype. This chain links TRBV19 with TRBJ1-5; D is undetermined. This CDR3 is 15 amino acids long. Deletions cut 3 bases from V and 0 bases from J, with 9 bases between. Germline V gives CDR1 LNHDA, CDR2 SQIVND (reference sequence). The CDR3: CASSIGQHSNQPQHF. In DNA, the CDR3 is TGTGCCAGTAGTATTGGGCAGCATAGCAATCAGCCCCAGCATTTT.

This chain joins TRBV28 and TRBJ2-2, with TRBD1 matching over 7 bases. The germline CDR1 and CDR2 sequences are MDHEN and SYDVKM. J lost 2 bases, V lost 3 bases, and 6 bases had no gene match. CDR3 length equals 16 residues. The chain's CDR3 is CASSFVRGRNTGELFF. In DNA form, the CDR3 reads TGTGCCAGCAGTTTCGTAAGGGGGCGAAACACCGGGGAGCTGTTTTTT.

The chain joins TRBV11-2 to TRBJ1-5; TRBD1 matches 7 bases. This CDR3 region has 14 residues. Per the germline V gene, CDR1 is SGHAT and CDR2 is FQNNGV. Trimming took 5 bases from V and 6 from J; bases not matched to a gene: 7. The CDR3 reads CASSPGTAGQPQHF. The CDR3 coding sequence is TGTGCCAGCAGCCCCGGGACAGCGGGTCAGCCCCAGCATTTT.

The chain carries TRBV16 and TRBJ1-5; no definite D call. V was pared by 3 bases and J by 6 bases, with 15 bases between. Germline CDR1 KGHSY, CDR2 FQNENV. The CDR3 runs 15 residues. The CDR3 reads CASSHSSGYGQPQHF. The DNA for the CDR3 is TGTGCCAGCAGCCATTCCTCGGGGTACGGTCAGCCCCAGCATTTT.

This rearrangement joins TRBV20-1 to TRBJ2-5, with 8 bases aligning to TRBD2. The V segment lost 6 bases and the J segment 4 bases; nucleotides outside the gene matches: 13. The CDR3 totals 15 residues. The germline CDR1 and CDR2 sequences are DFQATT and SNEGSKA (reference sequence). The CDR3 is CSALPLAGSRETQYF. The CDR3 region has the DNA TGCAGTGCCCTCCCTTTAGCGGGAAGTCGAGAGACCCAGTACTTC.

At least ten counts were recorded for this clonotype. The V gene is TRBV13, the J gene TRBJ1-2; D remains unclear. The length of the CDR3 is 12 residues. Trimming shortened V by 8 bases and J by 4 bases, and 11 bases separated the two germline ends. Per germline, CDR1 PRHDT and CDR2 FYEKMQ (reference sequence). CDR3 nucleotides: TGTGCCAGCCTGGTGCGGGGCTATGGCTACACCTTC. Translation: CASLVRGYGYTF.

This clonotype occurred once. In nucleotides, the CDR3 is TGCAGTGCTAGTTTCCCCCCGAACACTGAAGCTTTCTTT. Residues: CSASFPPNTEAFF. V is TRBV20-1 and J is TRBJ1-1; D remains unclear. V was trimmed by 3 bases and J by 1 base, leaving 9 bases between them. The CDR3 is 13 amino acids. Germline V CDR1 and CDR2: DFQATT, SNEGSKA (reference sequence).

This chain uses TRBV11-2 with TRBJ2-7; TRBD1 is a possible D gene (6 bases). This CDR3 contains 16 residues. V dropped 2 bases and J dropped 4 bases, with 18 bases sitting between them. From germline, CDR1 is SGHAT and CDR2 FQNNGV. Here the CDR3 reads CASSLSLTTGKYEQYF. The CDR3 nucleotides read TGTGCCAGCAGCTTAAGTCTAACCACAGGGAAATACGAGCAGTACTTC.

This clonotype was counted many times. This chain links TRBV18 with TRBJ1-2, with D perhaps matching TRBD1 (6 bases). This CDR3 is built from 16 residues. Trimming cost V 4 bases and J 0 bases, with 15 bases left between them. Per germline, CDR1 KGHSH and CDR2 LQKENI. The chain's CDR3 is CASSLQGFEPNYGYTF. For the CDR3, the DNA is TGTGCCAGCTCACTACAGGGATTTGAACCTAACTATGGCTACACCTTC.

This clonotype was observed many times. The rearrangement uses TRBV12-3 or TRBV12-4 and TRBJ1-5, with TRBD1 matching 9 bases. V lost 6 bases, J lost 6 bases, and 9 bases stayed unmatched. The CDR3 covers 15 residues. CDR3 amino acids: CASSLGDRVGQPQHF. CDR3 sequence (DNA): TGTGCCAGCAGCCTGGGGGACAGGGTAGGTCAGCCCCAGCATTTT.

The rearrangement links TRBV5-6 to TRBJ2-7, with D perhaps being TRBD1 or TRBD2 (6 bases each). Per the germline V gene, CDR1 is SGHDT and CDR2 is YYEEEE. V was trimmed by 0 bases and J by 9 bases, leaving 13 bases between them. This CDR3 is 13 amino acids long. CDR3 loop: CASSLAGATGQYF. The CDR3 nucleotides are TGTGCCAGCAGCTTGGCGGGGGCCACCGGGCAGTACTTC.